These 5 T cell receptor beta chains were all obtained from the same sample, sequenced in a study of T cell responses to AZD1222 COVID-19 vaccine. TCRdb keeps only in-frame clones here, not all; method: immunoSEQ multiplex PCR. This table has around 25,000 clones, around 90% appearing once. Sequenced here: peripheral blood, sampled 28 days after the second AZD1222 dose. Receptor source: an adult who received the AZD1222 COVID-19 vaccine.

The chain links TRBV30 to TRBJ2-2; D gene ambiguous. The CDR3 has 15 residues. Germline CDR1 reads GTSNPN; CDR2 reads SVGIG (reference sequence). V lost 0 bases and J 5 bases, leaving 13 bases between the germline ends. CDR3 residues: CAWSVPEAGTGELFF. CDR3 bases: TGTGCCTGGAGTGTACCCGAGGCTGGTACCGGGGAGCTGTTTTTT.

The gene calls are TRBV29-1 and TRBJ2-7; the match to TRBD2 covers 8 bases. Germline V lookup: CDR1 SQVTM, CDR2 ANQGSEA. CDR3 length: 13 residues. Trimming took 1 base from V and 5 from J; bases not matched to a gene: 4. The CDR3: CSVEVPGRDEQYF. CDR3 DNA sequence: TGCAGCGTTGAAGTACCCGGGAGGGACGAGCAGTACTTC.

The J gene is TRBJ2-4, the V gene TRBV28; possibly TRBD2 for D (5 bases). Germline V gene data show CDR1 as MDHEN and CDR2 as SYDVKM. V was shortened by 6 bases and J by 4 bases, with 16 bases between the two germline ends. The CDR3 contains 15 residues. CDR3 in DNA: TGTGCCAGCAGGGACGGACGGCCGGGGAAAAACATTCAGTACTTC. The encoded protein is CASRDGRPGKNIQYF.

For the CDR3, the DNA is TGTGCCAGTAGTATCTACAGGGGGGCTGCTCAGCCCCAGCATTTT. Its protein product is CASSIYRGAAQPQHF. The chain links TRBV19 to TRBJ1-5; 8 bases agree with TRBD1. The germline V gene has CDR1 LNHDA and CDR2 SQIVND (reference sequence). V was pared by 3 bases and J by 6 bases, with 7 bases of the junction left unmatched. The CDR3 extends over 15 amino acids.

The CDR3 coding sequence is TGTGCCAGCAGTTTGGGGGGTAAAGGCACTGAAGCTTTCTTT. It is translated as CASSLGGKGTEAFF. The V call is TRBV28, the J call TRBJ1-1; tentatively, D is TRBD1 (5 bases). Germline V gene sequence: CDR1 MDHEN, CDR2 SYDVKM. The CDR3 extends over 14 amino acids. The V and J ends lost 3 bases and 4 bases respectively, with 12 bases between them.